The sequence of this T cell receptor beta chain was determined in a study of blood T cell repertoires in COVID-19. The overall study: Sites across the United States, Italy and Spain contributed samples from acute and convalescent COVID-19. Sources were T cells, B-cell-depleted T cells, or PBMCs; the material itself was cDNA or gDNA.

Per the original methods: For nucleated cells, counts were estimated from reference gene primer amplification. TCRdb keeps only in-frame clones here, not all; method: immunoSEQ multiplex PCR. V, J and clone size were drawn from that table, and D and trimming were deduced from the DNA. The data show more than 300,000 clones, nearly 90% seen once. V lost 8 bases, J lost 4 bases, and 18 bases lay in between. The CDR3 runs 14 residues. Germline V gene data show CDR1 as MNHEY and CDR2 as SVGAGI. Followed over time, Seattle patients had been enrolled while infection was active. This chain links TRBV6-5 with TRBJ2-7; D might be TRBD1 (6 bases). This clonotype originated in a woman in her thirties or forties with COVID-19, enrolled during active disease. Sample: peripheral blood. The CDR3 is CASGTGTISYEQYF. Here the CDR3 DNA reads TGTGCCAGCGGAACCGGGACAATTTCTTACGAGCAGTACTTC.